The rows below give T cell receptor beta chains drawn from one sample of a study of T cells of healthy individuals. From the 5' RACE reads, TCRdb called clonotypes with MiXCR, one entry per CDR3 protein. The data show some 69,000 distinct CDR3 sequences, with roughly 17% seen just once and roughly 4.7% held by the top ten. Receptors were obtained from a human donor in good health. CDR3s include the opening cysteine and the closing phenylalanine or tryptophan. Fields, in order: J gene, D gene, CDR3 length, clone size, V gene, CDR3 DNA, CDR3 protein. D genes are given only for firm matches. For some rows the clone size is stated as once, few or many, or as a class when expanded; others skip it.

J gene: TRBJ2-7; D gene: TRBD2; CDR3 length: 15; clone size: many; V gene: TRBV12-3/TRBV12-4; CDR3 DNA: TGTGCCAGCAGTTTTTTGGCGGGAGGGGGTTACGAGCAGTACTTC; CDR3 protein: CASSFLAGGGYEQYF
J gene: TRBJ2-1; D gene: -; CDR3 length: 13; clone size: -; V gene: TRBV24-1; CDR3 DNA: TGTGCCACCAGTGATGGGCTACCCAATGAGCAGTTCTTC; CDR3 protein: CATSDGLPNEQFF
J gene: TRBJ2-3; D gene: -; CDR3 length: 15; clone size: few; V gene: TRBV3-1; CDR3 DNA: TGTGCCAGCAGCCCCTTCTCTGCAGGCACAGATACGCAGTATTTT; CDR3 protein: CASSPFSAGTDTQYF
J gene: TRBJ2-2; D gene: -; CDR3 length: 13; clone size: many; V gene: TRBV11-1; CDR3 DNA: TGTGCCAGCAGTGTCGGTTCTACCGGGGAGCTGTTTTTT; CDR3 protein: CASSVGSTGELFF
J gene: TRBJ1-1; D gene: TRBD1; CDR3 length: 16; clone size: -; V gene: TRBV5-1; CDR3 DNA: TGCGCCAGCAGCTTAGGACAGGGGGCCCTGAACACTGAAGCTTTCTTT; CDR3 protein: CASSLGQGALNTEAFF
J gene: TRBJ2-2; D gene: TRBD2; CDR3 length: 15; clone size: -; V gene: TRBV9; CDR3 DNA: TGTGCCAGCAGCGGACTAGCGGGAGGAACCGGGGAGCTGTTTTTT; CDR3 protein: CASSGLAGGTGELFF
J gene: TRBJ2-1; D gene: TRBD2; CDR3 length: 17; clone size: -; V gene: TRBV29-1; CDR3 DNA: TGCAGCGTTGAAGATCCGACTAGCGGGAGGGCCTACAATGAGCAGTTCTTC; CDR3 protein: CSVEDPTSGRAYNEQFF
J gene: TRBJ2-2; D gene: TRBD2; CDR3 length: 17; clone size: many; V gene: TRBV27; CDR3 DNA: TGTGCCAGCAGTTTAGGGACTAGCGGGCTACCGGCCGGGGAGCTGTTTTTT; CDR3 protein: CASSLGTSGLPAGELFF
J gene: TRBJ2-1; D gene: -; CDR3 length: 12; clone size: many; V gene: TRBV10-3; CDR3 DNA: TGTGCCATCAGTGACCTAGGCAATGAGCAGTTCTTC; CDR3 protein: CAISDLGNEQFF
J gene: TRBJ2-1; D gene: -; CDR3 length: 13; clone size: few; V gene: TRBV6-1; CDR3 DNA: TGTGCCAGCGAGGATCGCGCCTACAATGAGCAGTTCTTC; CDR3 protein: CASEDRAYNEQFF
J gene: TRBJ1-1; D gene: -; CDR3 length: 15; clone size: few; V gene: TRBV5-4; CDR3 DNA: TGTGCCAGCAGCTTGGCCGCGTGGGGAAACACTGAAGCTTTCTTT; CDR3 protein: CASSLAAWGNTEAFF
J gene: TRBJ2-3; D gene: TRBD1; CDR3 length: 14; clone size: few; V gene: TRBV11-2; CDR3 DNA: TGTGCCAGCAGCTTAAGGGACAGGGTCGATACGCAGTATTTT; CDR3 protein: CASSLRDRVDTQYF
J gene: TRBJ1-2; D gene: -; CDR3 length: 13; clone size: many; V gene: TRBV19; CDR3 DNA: TGTGCCAGTAGCCTTCTCGGAATAGGCGGCTACACCTTC; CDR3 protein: CASSLLGIGGYTF
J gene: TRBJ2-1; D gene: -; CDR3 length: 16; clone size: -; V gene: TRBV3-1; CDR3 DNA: TGTGCCAGCAGCCCCGGGGGTCGTTCAGGGAACAATGAGCAGTTCTTC; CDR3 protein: CASSPGGRSGNNEQFF
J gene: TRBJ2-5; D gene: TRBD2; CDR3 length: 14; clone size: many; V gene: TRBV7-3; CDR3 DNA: TGTGCCAGCAGCGGGGGGGACTTAATGGGGACCCAGTACTTC; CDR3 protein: CASSGGDLMGTQYF
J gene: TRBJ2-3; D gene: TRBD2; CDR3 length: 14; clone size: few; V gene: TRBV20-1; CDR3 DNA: TGCAGTGCTAGCCGGGAGGACAAAGGAGATACGCAGTATTTT; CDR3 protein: CSASREDKGDTQYF
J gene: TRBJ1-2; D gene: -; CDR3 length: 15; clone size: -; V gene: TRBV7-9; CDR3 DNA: TGTGCCAGCAGCCATGCCGGGACTGGAGCCCATGGCTACACCTTC; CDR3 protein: CASSHAGTGAHGYTF
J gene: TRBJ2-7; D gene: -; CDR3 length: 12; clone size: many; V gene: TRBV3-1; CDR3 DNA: TGTGCCAGCAGCCAAGTTTTGCACGAGCAGTACTTC; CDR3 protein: CASSQVLHEQYF
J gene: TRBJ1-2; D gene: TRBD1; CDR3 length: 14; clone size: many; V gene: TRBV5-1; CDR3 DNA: TGCGCCAGCAGCTCATCGCAGGGGGACTATGGCTACACCTTC; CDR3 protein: CASSSSQGDYGYTF
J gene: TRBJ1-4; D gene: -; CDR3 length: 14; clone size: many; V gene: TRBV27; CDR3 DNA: TGTGCCAGCAGTTTCGGAGGGAGGGGAGGAAAACTGTTTTTT; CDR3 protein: CASSFGGRGGKLFF
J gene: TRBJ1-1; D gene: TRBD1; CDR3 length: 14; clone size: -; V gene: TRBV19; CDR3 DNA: TGTACCAGTAGTTCCTGGACAGGGGGGACTGAAGCTTTCTTT; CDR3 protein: CTSSSWTGGTEAFF
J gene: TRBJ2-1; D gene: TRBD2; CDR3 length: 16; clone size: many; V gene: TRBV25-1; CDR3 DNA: TGTGCCAGCAGTGAATACGGGGGGTTCTCCTACAATGAGCAGTTCTTC; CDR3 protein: CASSEYGGFSYNEQFF